Following are 32 T cell receptor beta chains from one sample sequenced in a study of T cells after yellow fever vaccination (dated by TCRdb to between 2018 and 2020). The library was built by means of 5' RACE. Sequencing instrument: Illumina NovaSeq 6000. TCRdb reanalyzed the raw reads on its own, using fastp at Q25 for trimming and MiXCR for clone calling, and kept in-frame beta chains. Each CDR3 protein gets just one entry, which takes the most common genes and DNA from the rows behind it. Across this sample there are some 350,000 distinct CDR3 sequences, with around 4.1% seen only once. The biggest ten clones account for approximately 25% of the sample. The treatment or condition label, read with the paper, signifies: live attenuated yellow fever vaccine strain. The specimen comprised PBMCs, sampled 5 days after the yellow fever booster vaccination. The receptors stem from a man aged 18 to 29 who received the YFV17D yellow fever vaccine.

This clonotype was counted at least ten times. The chain uses TRBV20-1 and TRBJ1-1; the D gene is possibly TRBD1 (6 bases). Trimming left V 3 bases short and J 2 bases short, with 10 bases between. Germline CDR1 DFQATT, CDR2 SNEGSKA (reference sequence). CDR3 size: 13 residues. DNA of the CDR3: TGCAGTGCTAGTCCGGGGGGCAACACTGAAGCTTTCTTT. As protein: CSASPGGNTEAFF.

This clonotype was counted ten times or more. The V and J genes are TRBV4-2 and TRBJ2-7; 7 bases match TRBD1. The CDR3 length is 14 residues. Germline V gene lookup returns CDR1 LGHNA and CDR2 YNFKEQ. V dropped 3 bases and J dropped 0; count of bases not matched to a gene: 2. The CDR3: CASSQRQGSYEQYV. The DNA for the CDR3 is TGTGCCAGCAGCCAGAGACAGGGCTCCTACGAGCAGTACGTC.

This clonotype has a count of ten or more. This rearrangement joins TRBV7-2 to TRBJ2-7; 7 bases align to TRBD1. This CDR3 is 16 amino acids long. The junction had 11 bases not matched to a gene; V was cut back by 6 bases and J by 0 bases. Germline V lookup: CDR1 SGHTA, CDR2 FQGNSA. This CDR3 is CASSITGTVLSYEQYF. The DNA of the CDR3 is TGTGCCAGCAGTATCACCGGGACAGTCCTCTCCTACGAGCAGTACTTC.

This rearrangement joins TRBV6-6 to TRBJ1-1; D is ambiguous. CDR3 length: 12 amino acids. The V and J ends lost 0 bases and 9 bases respectively, with 8 bases between them. The germline V gene has CDR1 MNHNY and CDR2 SVGAGI (reference sequence). The CDR3 loop reads CASSYSTNQAFF. DNA of the CDR3: TGTGCCAGCAGTTACTCAACTAATCAAGCTTTCTTT.

This clonotype was seen ten or more times. The chain uses TRBV7-3 and TRBJ1-3; D not certain. The CDR3 is 16 residues long. The germline V and J ends were trimmed by 2 bases and 0 bases, with 11 bases remaining between them. Germline V gene data show CDR1 as SGHTA and CDR2 as FQGTGA. The CDR3 protein is CASSLDGINSGNTIYF. The DNA of the CDR3 is TGTGCCAGCAGCTTAGATGGAATCAACTCTGGAAACACCATATATTTT.

The genes are TRBV6-6 and TRBJ2-7, with 7 nucleotides matching TRBD2. The trim removed 5 bases at V and 4 bases at J, leaving 5 bases unmatched. The CDR3 is 13 amino acids. Germline V gene sequence: CDR1 MNHNY, CDR2 SVGAGI (reference sequence). CDR3 region: CASSPRGVYEQYF. CDR3 bases: TGTGCCAGCAGTCCCCGGGGGGTTTACGAGCAGTACTTC.

This clonotype was counted at least ten times. This chain connects TRBV20-1 to TRBJ2-3, with D unresolved. Germline values: CDR1 DFQATT, CDR2 SNEGSKA (reference sequence). The CDR3 loop spans 12 amino acids. V lost 3 bases and J 4 bases, leaving 8 bases between the germline ends. The CDR3 protein is CSARIESDTQYF. In DNA form, the CDR3 reads TGCAGTGCTAGGATCGAATCAGATACGCAGTATTTT.

A few counts support this clonotype. V and J are TRBV30 and TRBJ1-1; D gene unclear. Germline values: CDR1 GTSNPN, CDR2 SVGIG (reference sequence). CDR3 length: 13 residues. V lost 0 bases and J lost 1, with 6 bases in between. The CDR3 sequence: CAWSVLGNTEAFF. The CDR3 DNA reads TGTGCCTGGAGTGTACTGGGGAACACTGAAGCTTTCTTT.

This clonotype was observed many times. The chain is built from TRBV2 and TRBJ1-4, with D uncertain. The germline gives CDR1 SNHLY, CDR2 FYNNEI. This CDR3 is 15 amino acids long. Trimming took off 8 bases at V and 7 bases at J, with 20 bases between the two ends. CDR3 protein: CASRRSGLEGEKLFF. CDR3 DNA sequence: TGTGCCAGCCGTAGGTCGGGCCTAGAAGGTGAAAAACTGTTTTTT.

This clonotype was detected ten times or more. This sequence joins TRBV12-3 or TRBV12-4 and TRBJ1-1; D is undetermined. The CDR3 totals 14 residues. V lost 2 bases and J lost 2, with 9 bases in between. The chain's CDR3 is CASSLRTDNTEAFF. Written as DNA, the CDR3 is TGTGCCAGCAGTTTACGGACCGACAACACTGAAGCTTTCTTT.

This clonotype was counted many times. The CDR3 coding sequence is TGTGCCAGCAGCCCAAACCGGCTCCCCACAGATACGCAGTATTTT. Translating gives CASSPNRLPTDTQYF. The rearrangement links TRBV11-2 to TRBJ2-3; D gene ambiguous. The CDR3 sequence is 15 residues long. Germline V gives CDR1 SGHAT, CDR2 FQNNGV. Deletions cut 5 bases from V and 2 bases from J, with 14 bases between.

This clonotype came up many times. The chain carries TRBV7-2 and TRBJ2-5; D is ambiguous. This CDR3 is 15 amino acids long. CDR1 SGHTA and CDR2 FQGNSA come from the germline V gene. The ends were cut back, 8 bases at V and 2 bases at J, with 18 bases in the middle. CDR3 bases: TGTGCCAGCCTGGACGGCCCCTATCCTCAAGAGACCCAGTACTTC. The encoded protein is CASLDGPYPQETQYF.

The chain couples TRBV6-4 to TRBJ2-3; tentative D call: TRBD2 (5 bases). V lost 0 bases to trimming and J lost 2 bases, with 9 bases between them. Germline CDR1 reads MRHNA; CDR2 reads SNTAGT. The CDR3 is 15 amino acids. The chain's CDR3 is CASSDSSRDTDTQYF. The CDR3 nucleotides read TGTGCCAGCAGTGACTCGAGTCGGGACACAGATACGCAGTATTTT.

Here the CDR3 DNA reads TGTGCCAGCAGTTGGGACACTAACACCGGGGAGCTGTTTTTT. It translates to CASSWDTNTGELFF. This rearrangement joins TRBV6-5 to TRBJ2-2; D might be TRBD1 (6 bases). Germline-derived CDR1 and CDR2 are MNHEY and SVGAGI. CDR3 length: 14 residues. The V end lost 4 bases, the J end lost 2 bases, and 8 bases lay between the germline ends.

The chain couples TRBV29-1 to TRBJ2-4, with D maybe TRBD2 (5 bases). The germline gives CDR1 SQVTM, CDR2 ANQGSEA. The CDR3 contains 13 residues. V shed 2 bases and J shed 5 bases, with 10 bases lying between them. The CDR3 spells CSVERGAENIQYF. In DNA form, the CDR3 reads TGCAGCGTTGAACGGGGTGCCGAAAACATTCAGTACTTC.

This clonotype was counted ten times or more. The chain combines TRBV29-1 with TRBJ2-3; tentatively, D is TRBD2 (6 bases). The CDR3 spans 11 residues. The V end lost 6 bases, the J end lost 6 bases, and 10 bases lay between the germline ends. CDR1 is SQVTM, CDR2 ANQGSEA, per germline. CDR3 sequence (DNA): TGCAGCGTGGAGGGAGTGGATACGCAGTATTTT. Its translation is CSVEGVDTQYF.

This clonotype appeared a few times. The gene calls are TRBV9 and TRBJ2-7; D is unresolved. V shed 3 bases and J shed 6 bases, with 13 bases lying between them. The germline V gene has CDR1 SGDLS and CDR2 YYNGEE. The CDR3 has 13 residues. CDR3 protein: CASSETSMGEQYF. The CDR3 nucleotides read TGTGCCAGCAGCGAGACCTCCATGGGCGAGCAGTACTTC.

This chain connects TRBV3-1 to TRBJ2-5; 8 bases align to TRBD2. CDR3 size: 14 residues. Trimming at V came to 2 bases and at J to 4 bases, leaving 3 bases not matched to a gene. Germline V gene data show CDR1 as LGHDT and CDR2 as YNNKEL (reference sequence). The CDR3 loop is CASSQPGLVETQYF. The CDR3 coding sequence is TGTGCCAGCAGCCAACCGGGACTAGTAGAGACCCAGTACTTC.

At least ten counts were recorded for this clonotype. The CDR3 nucleotides are TGTGCCAGCAGTGCCCGAGTGGAGCCCACAGATACGCAGTATTTT. Its translation is CASSARVEPTDTQYF. This chain connects TRBV6-4 to TRBJ2-3; no definite D call. The CDR3 contains 15 residues. With 4 bases removed from V and 2 bases from J, the gap between germline ends came to 13 bases. The germline V gene has CDR1 MRHNA and CDR2 SNTAGT.

This clonotype was counted a few times. V gene TRBV6-2 or TRBV6-3 combines with J gene TRBJ1-2; D call uncertain. Deletions cut 1 base from V and 5 bases from J, with 8 bases between. The CDR3 has 13 residues. From germline, CDR1 is MNHEY and CDR2 SVGEGT. The CDR3 DNA reads as TGTGCCAGCAGTTACTATCTCCAATATGGCTACACCTTC. Amino acid sequence: CASSYYLQYGYTF.

Only a few counts were recorded for this clonotype. V is TRBV6-2 or TRBV6-3 and J is TRBJ2-5; D ambiguous. The V and J ends lost 2 bases and 1 base respectively, with 5 bases between them. Per the germline V gene, CDR1 is MNHEY and CDR2 is SVGEGT. This CDR3 region has 13 residues. The CDR3 is CASSYPPQETQYF. CDR3 in DNA: TGTGCCAGCAGTTACCCGCCCCAAGAGACCCAGTACTTC.

V usage is TRBV27 and J usage is TRBJ2-3; 11 nucleotides line up with TRBD2. This CDR3 has 17 amino acids. CDR1 and CDR2 from the germline V gene are MNHEY and SMNVEV (reference sequence). Trimming took 4 bases from V and 5 from J; bases not matched to a gene: 11. The CDR3 loop reads CASSSPYLAGGVDTQYF. The CDR3 DNA reads as TGTGCCAGCAGTTCCCCCTACCTAGCGGGGGGCGTAGATACGCAGTATTTT.

The chain recombines TRBV4-1 with TRBJ1-1; TRBD1 agrees at 8 bases. With 4 bases clipped from V and 10 bases from J, the junction kept 11 bases outside the gene matches. The length of the CDR3 is 14 residues. CDR1 and CDR2 from the germline V gene are MGHRA and YSYEKL. The CDR3 bases are TGCGCCAGCAGCCGGCCGGACAGGGAGAAGGGAGCTTTCTTT. Residues: CASSRPDREKGAFF.

This sequence joins TRBV12-3 or TRBV12-4 and TRBJ2-3, with no clear D. The CDR3 loop spans 16 amino acids. V was pared by 5 bases and J by 2 bases, with 17 bases between. CDR3 nucleotide sequence: TGTGCCAGCAGTCGCAGTCTGGCACCAATCACAGATACGCAGTATTTT. This sequence encodes CASSRSLAPITDTQYF.

The chain has TRBV2 and TRBJ2-1, with a weak D call TRBD2 (7 bases). The CDR3 has 15 amino acids. The germline V and J ends were trimmed by 9 bases and 4 bases, with 19 bases remaining between them. The germline V gene encodes CDR1 SNHLY and CDR2 FYNNEI. The CDR3 DNA reads TGTGCCAGTCTTGAAGGGGGGGTTGTTTACAATGAGCAGTTCTTC. Translating gives CASLEGGVVYNEQFF.

This rearrangement joins TRBV20-1 to TRBJ1-6, with 10 bases identical to TRBD1. V was clipped by 5 bases and J by 9 bases; unmatched bases: 10. CDR1 and CDR2 (germline): DFQATT, SNEGSKA (reference sequence). This CDR3 spans 15 amino acids. The DNA for the CDR3 is TGCAGTGCTCCACTTCGGGGACAGGGGAGTTCACCCCTCCACTTT. This encodes CSAPLRGQGSSPLHF.

This clonotype was recorded many times. The J gene is TRBJ2-2, the V gene TRBV3-1, with 8 bases that match TRBD1. Germline assignment: CDR1 LGHDT and CDR2 YNNKEL (reference sequence). Trimming at V came to 3 bases and at J to 6 bases, leaving 3 bases not matched to a gene. The CDR3 is 14 amino acids. The CDR3 DNA reads TGTGCCAGCAGCCATTACAGGGGGGCCGGGGAGCTGTTTTTT. As protein: CASSHYRGAGELFF.

This clonotype was found many times. The chain carries TRBV20-1 and TRBJ1-1; unclear D gene. Deletions cut 6 bases from V and 0 bases from J, with 14 bases between. The CDR3 runs 14 residues. Germline V CDR1 and CDR2: DFQATT, SNEGSKA (reference sequence). This chain's CDR3 is CSALPGTLNTEAFF. CDR3 coding DNA: TGCAGTGCCCTTCCAGGAACCTTGAACACTGAAGCTTTCTTT.

This clonotype was detected many times. The chain combines TRBV5-1 with TRBJ1-3, with D perhaps TRBD1 (5 bases). The V gene lost 4 bases and the J gene lost 4 bases, with 18 bases spanning the gap. CDR1 and CDR2 from the germline V gene are SGHRS and YFSETQ. There are 16 residues in the CDR3. CDR3 sequence reads: CASSPGQGWPGNTIYF. The CDR3 nucleotides read TGCGCCAGCAGCCCGGGGCAGGGATGGCCAGGAAACACCATATATTTT.

The chain couples TRBV7-3 to TRBJ2-3; D gene ambiguous. The V end lost 4 bases, the J end lost 0 bases, and 11 bases lay between the germline ends. The CDR3 sequence is 15 residues long. From germline, CDR1 is SGHTA and CDR2 FQGTGA. CDR3 nucleotide sequence: TGTGCCAGCAGCTCGGATCTCTCTAGCACAGATACGCAGTATTTT. Translation gives CASSSDLSSTDTQYF.

The genes are TRBV11-2 and TRBJ2-3; TRBD1 matches at 11 bases. The CDR3 sequence is 17 residues long. Germline values: CDR1 SGHAT, CDR2 FQNNGV. V was pared by 5 bases and J by 2 bases, with 9 bases of the junction left unmatched. CDR3 nucleotide sequence: TGTGCCAGCAGCCCCCGAGGGGACAGGGGGACCACAGATACGCAGTATTTT. The encoded protein is CASSPRGDRGTTDTQYF.

The gene calls are TRBV10-3 and TRBJ1-2; the D is unclear. This CDR3 contains 13 residues. Germline CDR1 reads ENHRY; CDR2 reads SYGVKD. Trimming cost V 0 bases and J 7 bases, with 9 bases left between them. The CDR3 spells CAISESKTSGYTF. For the CDR3, the DNA is TGTGCCATCAGTGAGTCTAAGACAAGTGGCTACACCTTC.